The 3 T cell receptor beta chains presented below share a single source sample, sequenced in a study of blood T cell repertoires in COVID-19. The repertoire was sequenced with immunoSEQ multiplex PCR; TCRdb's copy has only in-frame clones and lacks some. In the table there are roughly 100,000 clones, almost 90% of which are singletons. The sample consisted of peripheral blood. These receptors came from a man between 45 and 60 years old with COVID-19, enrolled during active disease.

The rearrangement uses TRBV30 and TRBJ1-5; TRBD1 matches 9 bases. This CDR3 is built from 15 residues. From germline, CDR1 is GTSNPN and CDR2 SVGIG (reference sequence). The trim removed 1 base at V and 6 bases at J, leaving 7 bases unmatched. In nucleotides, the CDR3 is TGTGCCTGGAGTGCCCGACAGGGGGGCGCTCAGCCCCAGCATTTT. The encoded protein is CAWSARQGGAQPQHF.

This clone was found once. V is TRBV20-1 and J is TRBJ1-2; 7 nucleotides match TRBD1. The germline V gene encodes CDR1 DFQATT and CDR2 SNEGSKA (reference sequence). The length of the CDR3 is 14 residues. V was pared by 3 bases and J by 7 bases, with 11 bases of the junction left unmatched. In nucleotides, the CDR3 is TGCAGTGCTAGTGTACAGGGGCCTGGGGGTGGCTACACCTTC. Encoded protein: CSASVQGPGGGYTF.

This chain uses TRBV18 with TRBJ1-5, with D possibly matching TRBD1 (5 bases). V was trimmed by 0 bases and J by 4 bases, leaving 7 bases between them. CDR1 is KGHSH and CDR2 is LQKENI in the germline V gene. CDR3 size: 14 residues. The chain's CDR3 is CASSPPGPNQPQHF. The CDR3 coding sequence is TGTGCCAGCTCACCACCGGGGCCAAATCAGCCCCAGCATTTT.